The entry below describes one T cell receptor (beta chain). This sample was included in a study of blood T cell repertoires in COVID-19. In the study overall: Donors in the United States, Italy and Spain gave samples during acute or convalescent COVID-19. Sample material is recorded as cDNA or gDNA derived from T cells, B-cell-depleted T cells, or PBMCs.

As originally analysed: Estimated nucleated cell counts came from reference gene primer amplification. Assay used: immunoSEQ multiplex PCR; TCRdb lists only in-frame clones, some missing. The DNA gave D and trimming, while V, J and clone size come from that table. The sample includes about 200,000 clones, roughly 84% of them seen just once. In germline, CDR1 is MDHEN, CDR2 SYDVKM. The V end was cut by 4 bases, the J end by 8 bases, with 17 bases between. CDR3 length: 14 residues. The chain recombines TRBV28 with TRBJ1-2; TRBD1 is a possible D gene (6 bases). Sequenced sample: peripheral blood. This clonotype was obtained from a man aged 35 to 55 with active or convalescent COVID-19. This chain's CDR3 is CASSWRGGVLGYTF. The CDR3 DNA reads as TGTGCCAGCAGTTGGAGGGGGGGAGTATTAGGCTACACCTTC.